The source of this T cell receptor beta chain is a study of human T cells and chemical hapten exposure. TCRdb fed the RACE reads into MiXCR, producing one record per CDR3 protein. The repertoire holds about 350,000 distinct CDR3 sequences, 5% to 6.5% seen once, with over 6.5% in the top ten. Time point denoted: pre-sensitization, week 0. Sample treatment: therapeutic diphenylcyclopropenone sensitization with weekly scalp DPC. The sample holds many counts of this clonotype. This material consisted of whole blood, taken in connection with sensitization to the hapten diphenylcyclopropenone (DPC). This receptor was taken from a young woman with alopecia areata. Some clones in this sample may be carry-over from other donors' samples.

DNA of the CDR3: TGTGCCAGCTCACAAATGGACACTGAAGCTTTCTTT. This codes for CASSQMDTEAFF. The chain has TRBV18 and TRBJ1-1, with D hard to call. The CDR3 has 12 amino acids. Germline-derived CDR1 and CDR2 are KGHSH and LQKENI. Trimming removed 4 bases at V and 3 bases at J, with 6 bases between.